This T cell receptor (beta chain) was obtained from a study of T cells in tuberculosis. Study in general: Blood was taken before or within 7 days of anti-tuberculosis therapy. Study results and caveats: The TCR-beta difference was not significant; alpha differences partly reflected length.

Noted time point: new active TB diagnosis, blood taken before or within 7 days of starting treatment. Tuberculosis was confirmed by positive sputum smear and/or M. tuberculosis culture. The CDR3 runs 14 residues. With 1 base removed from V and 3 bases from J, the gap between germline ends came to 11 bases. Germline lookup yields CDR1 SGHRS and CDR2 YFSETQ. A remark on this clone: The antigen is not known.

TCRdb's table, derived via immunoSEQ multiplex PCR, lists solely in-frame clones and lacks some. The sample contains about 34,000 clones, 93% of which appear only once. The chain carries TRBV5-1 and TRBJ2-7, with D maybe TRBD1 (5 bases). Source: PBMCs, taken at tuberculosis diagnosis. The source is an adult with tuberculosis. In DNA, the CDR3 is TGCGCCAGCAGCTTGACCAGGGTCGGCTACGAGCAGTACTTC. Translating it yields CASSLTRVGYEQYF.